Sequencing of this TCR beta chain was carried out in a study of blood T cells in healthy people across ages. Study-level findings and limits: A roughly linear fall in TCR beta diversity per million T cells was seen with increasing age.

A note on this clonotype: The antigen remains unidentified.

Deletions cut 4 bases from V and 1 base from J, with 10 bases between. From germline, CDR1 is MNHGY and CDR2 SAAAGT. This CDR3 is 14 amino acids long. A second about 7 to 11 cycle PCR used barcoded and J-beta primers. In TCRdb, the 5' RACE reads were re-called with MiXCR into one record per CDR3 protein. The data show roughly 1 million distinct CDR3 sequences, with under 30% seen just once and about 0.69% held by the top ten. Healthy Caucasian individuals from Russia aged about 6 to 90 served as donors. These data are also associated with another study on T cells of mothers and their children. That source reports: Barcodes and 2-4 random nucleotides were added by M1S in the second PCR. Among related mother-child pairs, overlap was slightly higher than in unrelated pairs, though not significantly.

Sequenced material: blood. The V call is TRBV6-8, the J call TRBJ2-5; the D is unclear. The sequence was collected from a girl aged 2 to 10 in good health. As DNA, the CDR3 is TGTGCCAGCAGTTGCCCCCTAATCCAAGAGACCCAGTACTTC. It specifies CASSCPLIQETQYF.